A selection of T cell receptor beta chains follows, all from one sample in a study of T cells in Graves' hyperthyroidism and ophthalmopathy. TCRdb reprocessed the multiplex PCR reads with MiXCR, giving one entry per CDR3 protein. The sample includes more than 300,000 distinct CDR3 sequences, approximately 17% of them seen just once. Sequenced material: blood. These receptors were collected from a man aged 18 to 29 with Graves' ophthalmopathy. Both conserved end residues are part of each CDR3. A D gene is named only where the DNA matches it firmly. A clone size is listed for some rows: how often the clone was seen (once, few, many), or a class if it is expanded.

clone_size d_call j_call v_call cdr3_aa cdr3_nt
NA TRBD1 TRBJ2-2 TRBV20-1 CSARGGANTGELFF TGCAGTGCCCGAGGGGGCGCGAACACCGGGGAGCTGTTTTTT
few TRBD1 TRBJ2-2 TRBV5-6 CASSVRDRGGTGELFF TGTGCCAGCAGCGTCCGGGACAGGGGAGGAACCGGGGAGCTGTTTTTT
NA TRBD1 TRBJ1-1 TRBV10-2 CASSRTGGGTEAFF TGCGCCAGCAGTAGGACAGGGGGCGGCACTGAAGCTTTCTTT
few NA TRBJ1-4 TRBV7-9 CASSRQVSTGEKLFF TGTGCCAGCAGCCGACAGGTTTCGACCGGTGAAAAACTGTTTTTT
NA NA TRBJ2-1 TRBV10-2 CATMEGGERNEQFF TGCGCCACGATGGAGGGCGGGGAGCGCAATGAGCAGTTCTTC
many NA TRBJ1-4 TRBV6-5 CASSYRSGIEKLFF TGTGCCAGCAGTTACCGATCGGGAATTGAAAAACTGTTTTTT
many NA TRBJ2-2 TRBV12-3/TRBV12-4 CASSSGSATNTGELFF TGTGCCAGCAGTTCCGGGTCGGCGACGAACACCGGGGAGCTGTTTTTT
few TRBD1 TRBJ1-2 TRBV4-2 CASSQGQGEYYGYTF TGTGCCAGCAGCCAAGGACAGGGGGAGTACTATGGCTACACCTTC
NA TRBD1 TRBJ1-2 TRBV3-1 CASSQDGAGGGYTF TGTGCCAGCAGCCAAGATGGGGCAGGGGGCGGCTACACCTTC
many NA TRBJ1-1 TRBV11-3 CASSLGNRNTEAFF TGTGCCAGCAGCTTAGGAAACCGAAACACTGAAGCTTTCTTT
many TRBD1 TRBJ1-1 TRBV5-1 CASSTGQPEAFF TGCGCCAGCAGCACGGGACAGCCTGAAGCTTTCTTT
many TRBD2 TRBJ2-1 TRBV28 CASSYAGGGGEQFF TGTGCCAGCTCTTATGCGGGGGGGGGAGGTGAGCAGTTCTTC
many TRBD1 TRBJ2-7 TRBV6-5 CASSYEQGAYEQYF TGTGCCAGCAGTTACGAGCAGGGGGCCTACGAGCAGTACTTC
many TRBD1 TRBJ1-2 TRBV6-1 CASSTTGGDYGYTF TGTGCCAGCAGTACTACAGGGGGCGACTATGGCTACACCTTC
NA NA TRBJ2-5 TRBV5-8 CASSLAAVGETQYF TGTGCCAGCAGCTTGGCCGCGGTAGGAGAGACCCAGTACTTC
NA NA TRBJ1-5 TRBV4-1 CASSPQLGDQPQHF TGCGCCAGCAGCCCACAACTAGGTGACCAGCCCCAGCATTTT
once NA TRBJ2-3 TRBV20-1 CSASQEPRVWDTQYF TGCAGTGCTTCCCAAGAGCCGAGGGTGTGGGATACGCAGTATTTT
many NA TRBJ1-5 TRBV28 CASSLSSGVQPQHF TGTGCCAGCAGTTTATCGTCGGGGGTCCAGCCCCAGCATTTT
NA TRBD2 TRBJ2-5 TRBV15 CATSRDFAGLAEQETQYF TGTGCCACCAGCAGAGATTTTGCCGGACTAGCGGAACAAGAGACCCAGTACTTC
NA NA TRBJ2-7 TRBV10-1 CASSEGPVGDEQYF TGCGCCAGCAGTGAAGGCCCCGTGGGGGACGAGCAGTACTTC
many TRBD1 TRBJ1-5 TRBV28 CASSRTDRGTSNQPQHF TGTGCCAGCAGCCGCACCGACAGGGGGACGAGCAATCAGCCCCAGCATTTT
many TRBD2 TRBJ2-1 TRBV6-2/TRBV6-3 CASSTRTGGAGNEQFF TGTGCCAGCAGTACAAGAACGGGGGGGGCCGGCAATGAGCAGTTCTTC
many NA TRBJ1-1 TRBV12-3/TRBV12-4 CASSQHTHTEAFF TGTGCCAGCAGTCAACATACTCACACTGAAGCTTTCTTT
few NA TRBJ1-1 TRBV7-8 CASRPLGERNTEAFF TGTGCCAGCAGACCCCTCGGGGAAAGGAACACTGAAGCTTTCTTT
NA TRBD2 TRBJ2-3 TRBV6-5 CASSYPGVAGGPLTDTQYF TGTGCCAGCAGTTACCCGGGGGTAGCGGGGGGGCCACTAACAGATACGCAGTATTTT
few TRBD1 TRBJ1-6 TRBV20-1 CSATGQGMFPLHF TGCAGTGCTACGGGACAGGGAATGTTTCCCCTCCACTTT
many NA TRBJ1-2 TRBV28 CASSPQSANYGYTF TGTGCCAGCAGTCCTCAGTCCGCTAACTATGGCTACACCTTC
many TRBD1 TRBJ1-2 TRBV3-1 CASSQDLGTGNYGYTF TGTGCCAGCAGCCAGGACCTAGGGACAGGCAACTATGGCTACACCTTC
NA TRBD2 TRBJ2-7 TRBV29-1 CSVETPRGGIYEQYF TGCAGCGTTGAGACTCCGCGCGGGGGGATCTACGAGCAGTACTTC
NA TRBD2 TRBJ2-7 TRBV14 CASSQAMGLAGGYEQYF TGTGCCAGCAGCCAAGCAATGGGACTAGCGGGAGGCTACGAGCAGTACTTC
NA TRBD1 TRBJ1-5 TRBV6-1 CASALPGDRGNQPQHF TGTGCCAGCGCCCTCCCCGGGGACAGGGGAAATCAGCCCCAGCATTTT
many TRBD1 TRBJ2-7 TRBV9 CASSVGTGGSYEQYF TGTGCCAGCAGCGTAGGGACAGGGGGATCCTACGAGCAGTACTTC
NA TRBD2 TRBJ2-7 TRBV7-8 CASSLETSGGYEQYF TGTGCCAGCAGCTTAGAGACTAGCGGGGGCTACGAGCAGTACTTC
NA TRBD2 TRBJ2-1 TRBV7-2 CASRSGGSHNEQFF TGTGCCAGCAGGAGCGGGGGTTCCCACAATGAGCAGTTCTTC
NA NA TRBJ1-2 TRBV19 CASRAGTENYGYTF TGTGCCAGCCGGGCGGGGACGGAGAACTATGGCTACACCTTC
NA NA TRBJ1-4 TRBV7-9 CASSLGLAGTNEKLFF TGTGCCAGCAGCTTAGGTTTGGCAGGCACTAATGAAAAACTGTTTTTT
few TRBD1 TRBJ1-4 TRBV7-9 CASSFTRTGANEKLFF TGTGCCAGCAGCTTTACCAGGACAGGGGCTAATGAAAAACTGTTTTTT
many NA TRBJ2-2 TRBV12-5 CASGLGQGPSTGELFF TGTGCTAGTGGTTTGGGGCAGGGTCCGAGCACCGGGGAGCTGTTTTTT
many TRBD1 TRBJ1-5 TRBV6-2/TRBV6-3 CASSPFEQGGQPQHF TGTGCCAGCAGTCCCTTTGAACAGGGGGGGCAGCCCCAGCATTTT
many TRBD1 TRBJ2-3 TRBV11-2 CASSLGLTGGTDTQYF TGTGCCAGCAGCTTAGGTTTGACAGGGGGCACAGATACGCAGTATTTT
NA NA TRBJ1-5 TRBV6-1 CASSEDYKGPQHF TGTGCCAGCAGTGAGGACTATAAGGGGCCCCAGCATTTT
NA TRBD1 TRBJ1-5 TRBV5-1 CASSLRPGTDLWQPQHF TGCGCCAGCAGCTTGCGCCCCGGGACAGATCTATGGCAGCCCCAGCATTTT
few NA TRBJ1-5 TRBV7-8 CASSRAGTVAGNQPQHF TGTGCCAGCAGCAGAGCCGGGACCGTAGCGGGCAATCAGCCCCAGCATTTT
many NA TRBJ1-2 TRBV20-1 CSARDSNYGYTF TGCAGTGCTAGGGACAGTAACTATGGCTACACCTTC
many NA TRBJ2-5 TRBV27 CASSLSRGAGETQYF TGTGCCAGCAGTTTATCTCGGGGAGCTGGCGAGACCCAGTACTTC
many TRBD1 TRBJ1-2 TRBV28 CASRNRGGNGYTF TGTGCCAGCAGAAACAGGGGAGGTAATGGCTACACCTTC